The present TCR beta chain was sequenced within a study of naive and memory T cell subsets. The study, taken as a whole, reports: A few larger clonotypes appeared in naive repertoires, especially CD8, possibly memory cells re-expressing CD45RA.

The beta constant-region primer was an equimolar mix of two oligonucleotides covering TRBC1 and TRBC2. Nested alpha and beta constant-region primers with the SP2 primer drove four PCR rounds on ligated cDNA. An oligonucleotide with the SP2 primer and a 12-nucleotide UMI was ligated to the cDNA 3' end. One entry per CDR3 protein, called by TCRdb with MiXCR from the UMI-ligation and nested PCR reads. Here the sample spans roughly 92,000 distinct CDR3 sequences, approximately 11% being singletons. This clonotype was seen a few times. As yet, its antigen is unknown. V trimming: 6 bases; J trimming: 5 bases; junction bases outside the gene matches: 8. Germline V gives CDR1 SQVTM, CDR2 ANQGSEA. The CDR3 loop spans 15 amino acids.

Sequenced sample: naive CD4+ T cells from blood. The sequence was collected from a human donor in good health. The J gene is TRBJ2-1, the V gene TRBV29-1; 12 bases line up with TRBD2. The CDR3 loop reads CSVKGTSGPHNEQFF. The DNA of the CDR3 is TGCAGCGTAAAGGGGACTAGCGGGCCACACAATGAGCAGTTCTTC.